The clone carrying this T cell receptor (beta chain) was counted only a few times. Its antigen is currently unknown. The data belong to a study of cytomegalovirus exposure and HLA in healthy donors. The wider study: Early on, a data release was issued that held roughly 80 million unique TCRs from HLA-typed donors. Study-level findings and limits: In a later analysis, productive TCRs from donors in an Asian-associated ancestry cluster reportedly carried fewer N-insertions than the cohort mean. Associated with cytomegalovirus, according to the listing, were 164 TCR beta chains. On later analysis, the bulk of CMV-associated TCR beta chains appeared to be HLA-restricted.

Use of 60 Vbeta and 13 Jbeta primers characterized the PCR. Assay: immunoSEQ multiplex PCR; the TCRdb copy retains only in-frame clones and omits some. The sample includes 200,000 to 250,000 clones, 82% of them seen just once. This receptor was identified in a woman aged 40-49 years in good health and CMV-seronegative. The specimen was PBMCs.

CDR3 amino acids: CASSPPSGAYEQYF. CDR3 nucleotides: TGTGCCAGCTCACCACCTAGCGGGGCCTACGAGCAGTACTTC. The rearrangement links TRBV18 to TRBJ2-7; 8 nucleotides align to TRBD2. Germline loops: CDR1 KGHSH, CDR2 LQKENI. V trimming: 0 bases; J trimming: 2 bases; junction bases outside the gene matches: 0. This CDR3 region has 14 residues.